This TCR beta chain was retrieved from a study of T cell clones after liver transplantation. Study overall: Tolerance: complete withdrawal held at least one year, liver enzymes staying within twice normal.

Germline V gene sequence: CDR1 LNHDA, CDR2 SQIVND (reference sequence). This CDR3 spans 17 amino acids. Broader study findings: Post-transplant, graft-donor-reactive CD4 TCRbeta sequences in blood dropped significantly in 5 of 8 subjects.

Profiled with immunoSEQ multiplex PCR; TCRdb holds only in-frame clones, not every one. The top ten clones hold about 0.63% of a sample with about 74,000 clones, about four fifths of them seen once. Points on this clone: Its antigen is still unknown. Compared with germline, one end of the junction differs, possibly owing to a read error.

The sequencing here drew on CD4+ T cells from blood, taken before liver transplant. The receptor was isolated from a human donor who received a liver transplant. The chain employs TRBV19 and TRBJ1-5; D gene unclear. In nucleotides, the CDR3 is TGTGTCAGTAGTGAGACCGGGAGAAGTTATAGCAATCAGCCCCAGCATTTT. It yields the protein CVSSETGRSYSNQPQHF.